The 3 T cell receptor beta chains given below trace back to one sample, sequenced in a study of CD4+ T cells in melanoma. The table came from immunoSEQ multiplex PCR; TCRdb's copy has only in-frame clones and leaves some out. The table shows roughly 140,000 clones, with nearly 95% occurring only once. These receptors originate from a human donor with melanoma.

This sequence joins TRBV19 and TRBJ1-2; no clear D gene. V lost 1 base and J lost 3, with 12 bases in between. CDR1 is LNHDA and CDR2 is SQIVND in the germline V gene (reference sequence). There are 15 residues in the CDR3. The CDR3 reads CASSIGAGLDYGYTF. The CDR3, as DNA: TGTGCCAGTAGTATAGGGGCCGGGCTCGACTATGGCTACACCTTC.

The chain has TRBV5-6 and TRBJ2-3, with D unclear. Trimming removed 1 base at V and 2 bases at J, with 14 bases between. Germline CDR1 SGHDT, CDR2 YYEEEE. This CDR3 is built from 16 residues. CDR3 residues: CASSLRSDGFTDTQYF. The DNA for the CDR3 is TGTGCCAGCAGCTTGAGGTCGGACGGATTCACAGATACGCAGTATTTT.

The chain carries TRBV5-4 and TRBJ2-1; 10 bases match TRBD2. Germline V gene lookup returns CDR1 SGHNT and CDR2 YYREEE (reference sequence). V dropped 4 bases and J dropped 9; count of bases not matched to a gene: 10. The CDR3 consists of 15 residues. The DNA for the CDR3 is TGTGCCAGCAGCCTTAGGAGCGGGGGGGCCTTTGAGCAGTTCTTC. It yields the protein CASSLRSGGAFEQFF.